The 20 T cell receptor beta chains given below trace back to one sample, sequenced in a study of CD8 T cells in ankylosing spondylitis. TCRdb fed the 5' RACE reads into MiXCR, producing one record per CDR3 protein. The table lists roughly 90,000 distinct CDR3 sequences, 7.5% to 9% of them singletons. What was sequenced was blood, either unsorted or a sorted T cell fraction (not recorded which). These receptors were obtained from a male donor with ankylosing spondylitis or in good health (not recorded which).

CDR3 sequence reads: CASSGQRQETQYF. The CDR3 bases are TGTGCCAGCAGCGGACAGAGACAAGAGACCCAGTACTTC. This rearrangement joins TRBV11-2 to TRBJ2-5, with TRBD1 as a possible D gene (6 bases). Between the trimmed V and J ends, which lost 5 bases and 2 bases, there was a span of 9 bases. Per the germline V gene, CDR1 is SGHAT and CDR2 is FQNNGV. This CDR3 contains 13 residues.

The chain combines TRBV19 with TRBJ2-1, with TRBD2 matching over 10 bases. The CDR3 is made up of 14 amino acids. The germline V gene has CDR1 LNHDA and CDR2 SQIVND (reference sequence). The junction had 3 bases not matched to a gene; V was cut back by 5 bases and J by 5 bases. The CDR3 DNA follows: TGTGCCAGTAGTCCGGGACTAGCGAACAATGAGCAGTTCTTC. It translates to CASSPGLANNEQFF. The whole variable domain, filled in from reference TRBV19 and TRBJ2-1, reads DGGITQSPKYLFRKEGQNVTLSCEQNLNHDAMYWYRQDPGQGLRLIYYSQIVNDFQKGDIAEGYSVSREKKESFPLTVTSAQKNPTAFYLCASSPGLANNEQFFGPGTRLTVL.

There are many counts of this clonotype. The rearrangement uses TRBV20-1 and TRBJ2-7; D is perhaps TRBD2 (5 bases). The CDR3 is made up of 16 amino acids. The V gene's germline CDR1 is DFQATT and CDR2 SNEGSKA (reference sequence). The V end was cut by 2 bases, the J end by 2 bases, with 19 bases between. CDR3 sequence (DNA): TGCAGTGCTAGAACCTACTCAGCGGAAGCTACCTACGAGCAGTACTTC. Amino acids: CSARTYSAEATYEQYF.

V usage is TRBV7-6 and J usage is TRBJ2-2; D is uncertain. Germline V gene data show CDR1 as SGHVS and CDR2 as FNYEAQ. This CDR3 region has 15 residues. The V gene lost 0 bases and the J gene lost 5 bases, with 10 bases spanning the gap. Here the CDR3 DNA reads TGTGCCAGCAGCTTAGCCCTACTTGGGACCGGGGAGCTGTTTTTT. Its translation: CASSLALLGTGELFF.

The J gene is TRBJ2-1, the V gene TRBV10-1; 10 positions agree with TRBD2. The CDR3 contains 15 residues. Germline CDR1 and CDR2: WNHNN and SYGVQD (reference sequence). V shed 4 bases and J 6 bases; nucleotides not matched to a gene: 6. The CDR3 region is CASSGRSSGSNEQFF. The CDR3 DNA is TGCGCCAGCAGTGGGAGGTCTAGCGGGAGCAATGAGCAGTTCTTC.

This clonotype was recorded many times. The chain recombines TRBV20-1 with TRBJ2-3, with D perhaps TRBD1 (5 bases). The V gene's germline CDR1 is DFQATT and CDR2 SNEGSKA (reference sequence). This CDR3 has 13 residues. With 7 bases removed from V and 2 bases from J, the gap between germline ends came to 13 bases. CDR3 in DNA: TGCAGTGTGTTTTATGGGGCCACAGATACGCAGTATTTT. It specifies CSVFYGATDTQYF.

This clonotype has ten or more counts. The rearrangement joins TRBV20-1 to TRBJ1-5; D may be TRBD1 (6 bases). CDR1 and CDR2 from the germline V gene are DFQATT and SNEGSKA (reference sequence). This CDR3 is 15 amino acids long. The V end lost 0 bases, the J end lost 0 bases, and 9 bases lay between the germline ends. CDR3 bases: TGCAGTGCTAGAGATGGACAGCTTAGCAATCAGCCCCAGCATTTT. It yields the protein CSARDGQLSNQPQHF.

In this sample, this clonotype turned up many times. The V call is TRBV19, the J call TRBJ2-6, with D hard to call. V lost 7 bases and J lost 0, with 13 bases in between. CDR3 size: 16 residues. Germline V gene lookup returns CDR1 LNHDA and CDR2 SQIVND (reference sequence). The CDR3 loop is CASTSARASGANVLTF. The DNA for the CDR3 is TGTGCCAGTACATCTGCCCGGGCCTCTGGGGCCAACGTCCTGACTTTC.

This clonotype was observed many times. Compared with germline, one end of the junction differs, possibly owing to a read error. V usage is TRBV12-5 and J usage is TRBJ1-2; 7 bases are a match to TRBD1. The CDR3 length is 16 residues. Germline V gene sequence: CDR1 LGHNT, CDR2 FRNRAP. Here the CDR3 DNA reads TGTGCTAGTGGTCCTCGTACTAGGGGGCGCACGGGTGGAGAGTCCTTC. As protein: CASGPRTRGRTGGESF.

There are many counts of this clonotype. This chain joins TRBV3-1 and TRBJ2-2; D gene uncertain. Trimming took 0 bases from V and 6 from J, leaving 8 bases between them. Germline assignment: CDR1 LGHDT and CDR2 YNNKEL (reference sequence). CDR3 length equals 14 residues. The CDR3 region is CASSQEGTAGELFF. The CDR3 DNA reads TGTGCCAGCAGCCAAGAAGGTACTGCCGGGGAGCTGTTTTTT.

This clonotype was picked up many times. V is TRBV3-1 and J is TRBJ2-7; tentative D call: TRBD1 (5 bases). Germline CDR1 is LGHDT and CDR2 is YNNKEL (reference sequence). Trimming took 4 bases from V and 13 from J, leaving 26 bases between them. This CDR3 region has 15 residues. CDR3 sequence reads: CASSPKGDRVLRDYF. CDR3 DNA sequence: TGTGCCAGCAGCCCTAAAGGTGACAGAGTTCTACGAGATTACTTC.

This clonotype was seen repeatedly, ten times or more. CDR3 bases: TGTGCCAGCAGTGCCCAGGGGGCCGGGGAGCTGTTTTTT. Protein: CASSAQGAGELFF. This chain joins TRBV12-3 or TRBV12-4 and TRBJ2-2; 7 nucleotides line up with TRBD1. V trimming: 5 bases; J trimming: 6 bases; junction bases outside the gene matches: 3. This CDR3 spans 13 amino acids.

The V gene is TRBV18, the J gene TRBJ2-7; a possible D gene is TRBD2 (5 bases). Trimming stripped 4 bases from V and 3 bases from J, with 10 bases between. The CDR3 runs to 13 residues. CDR1 KGHSH and CDR2 LQKENI come from the germline V gene. The CDR3 DNA follows: TGTGCCAGCTCACTCTTCGACTACTACGAGCAGTACTTC. Its protein is CASSLFDYYEQYF.

This clonotype occurred many times. The V gene is TRBV7-2, the J gene TRBJ2-7; no definite D call. The CDR3 consists of 15 residues. Trimming removed 1 base at V and 3 bases at J, with 13 bases between. Germline CDR1 is SGHTA and CDR2 is FQGNSA. CDR3 amino acids: CASSLGPSSGYEQYF. The CDR3 DNA is TGTGCCAGCAGCTTAGGACCGTCAAGTGGCTACGAGCAGTACTTC.

This clonotype was picked up many times. The chain employs TRBV19 and TRBJ1-5, with TRBD1 as a possible D gene (6 bases). The germline V gene encodes CDR1 LNHDA and CDR2 SQIVND (reference sequence). V was clipped by 5 bases and J by 7 bases, with 15 bases between them. This CDR3 spans 14 amino acids. This CDR3 reads CASSPTGGRQPQHF. The CDR3 nucleotides read TGTGCCAGTAGTCCGACGGGGGGGCGGCAGCCCCAGCATTTT.

Many counts were recorded for this clonotype. The gene calls are TRBV7-8 and TRBJ2-1, with 13 bases fitting TRBD2. V shed 5 bases and J 6 bases; nucleotides not matched to a gene: 4. The CDR3 loop spans 15 amino acids. Germline CDR1 and CDR2: SGHVS and FQNEAQ. The CDR3 DNA reads TGTGCCAGCAGCACAACTAGCGGGAGGGCCAATGAGCAGTTCTTC. Translated, it gives CASSTTSGRANEQFF. The full variable domain, with the rest looked up from reference TRBV7-8 and TRBJ2-1, is GAGVSQSPRYKVAKRGQDVALRCDPISGHVSLFWYQQALGQGPEFLTYFQNEAQLDKSGLPSDRFFAERPEGSVSTLKIQRTQQEDSAVYLCASSTTSGRANEQFFGPGTRLTVL.

This clonotype appeared many times. The J gene is TRBJ1-3, the V gene TRBV5-1; perhaps TRBD1 as D (5 bases). V lost 2 bases and J lost 0, with 12 bases in between. The CDR3 spans 16 residues. From germline, CDR1 is SGHRS and CDR2 YFSETQ. In nucleotides, the CDR3 is TGCGCCAGCAGCTTTACAGGCCCTGGCTCTGGAAACACCATATATTTT. Encoded protein: CASSFTGPGSGNTIYF.

This clonotype was picked up many times. J is TRBJ2-1 and V is TRBV3-1, with 12 bases fitting TRBD2. Germline V gene data show CDR1 as LGHDT and CDR2 as YNNKEL (reference sequence). The V gene end was trimmed by 4 bases and the J gene end by 8 bases; junction bases not matched to a gene: 12. The CDR3 has 17 amino acids. The CDR3, as DNA: TGTGCCAGCAGCCGAATACCGGGACTAGCGGGCCGTTATGAGCAGTTCTTC. It translates to CASSRIPGLAGRYEQFF.

This clonotype was counted at least ten times. The rearrangement joins TRBV20-1 to TRBJ2-1; D is unresolved. From germline, CDR1 is DFQATT and CDR2 SNEGSKA (reference sequence). V lost 3 bases and J 0 bases, leaving 6 bases between the germline ends. The CDR3 consists of 13 residues. DNA for the CDR3: TGCAGTGCTAGCGGCAGCTCCTACAATGAGCAGTTCTTC. Translated, it gives CSASGSSYNEQFF.

This clonotype was observed at least ten times. CDR3 in DNA: TGCAGTGCTAGAGCGGGCCTAGATTACAATGAGCAGTTCTTC. This sequence encodes CSARAGLDYNEQFF. The chain combines TRBV20-1 with TRBJ2-1; D gene ambiguous. V was pared by 1 base and J by 4 bases, with 11 bases between. Germline V lookup: CDR1 DFQATT, CDR2 SNEGSKA (reference sequence). The CDR3 is 14 amino acids.